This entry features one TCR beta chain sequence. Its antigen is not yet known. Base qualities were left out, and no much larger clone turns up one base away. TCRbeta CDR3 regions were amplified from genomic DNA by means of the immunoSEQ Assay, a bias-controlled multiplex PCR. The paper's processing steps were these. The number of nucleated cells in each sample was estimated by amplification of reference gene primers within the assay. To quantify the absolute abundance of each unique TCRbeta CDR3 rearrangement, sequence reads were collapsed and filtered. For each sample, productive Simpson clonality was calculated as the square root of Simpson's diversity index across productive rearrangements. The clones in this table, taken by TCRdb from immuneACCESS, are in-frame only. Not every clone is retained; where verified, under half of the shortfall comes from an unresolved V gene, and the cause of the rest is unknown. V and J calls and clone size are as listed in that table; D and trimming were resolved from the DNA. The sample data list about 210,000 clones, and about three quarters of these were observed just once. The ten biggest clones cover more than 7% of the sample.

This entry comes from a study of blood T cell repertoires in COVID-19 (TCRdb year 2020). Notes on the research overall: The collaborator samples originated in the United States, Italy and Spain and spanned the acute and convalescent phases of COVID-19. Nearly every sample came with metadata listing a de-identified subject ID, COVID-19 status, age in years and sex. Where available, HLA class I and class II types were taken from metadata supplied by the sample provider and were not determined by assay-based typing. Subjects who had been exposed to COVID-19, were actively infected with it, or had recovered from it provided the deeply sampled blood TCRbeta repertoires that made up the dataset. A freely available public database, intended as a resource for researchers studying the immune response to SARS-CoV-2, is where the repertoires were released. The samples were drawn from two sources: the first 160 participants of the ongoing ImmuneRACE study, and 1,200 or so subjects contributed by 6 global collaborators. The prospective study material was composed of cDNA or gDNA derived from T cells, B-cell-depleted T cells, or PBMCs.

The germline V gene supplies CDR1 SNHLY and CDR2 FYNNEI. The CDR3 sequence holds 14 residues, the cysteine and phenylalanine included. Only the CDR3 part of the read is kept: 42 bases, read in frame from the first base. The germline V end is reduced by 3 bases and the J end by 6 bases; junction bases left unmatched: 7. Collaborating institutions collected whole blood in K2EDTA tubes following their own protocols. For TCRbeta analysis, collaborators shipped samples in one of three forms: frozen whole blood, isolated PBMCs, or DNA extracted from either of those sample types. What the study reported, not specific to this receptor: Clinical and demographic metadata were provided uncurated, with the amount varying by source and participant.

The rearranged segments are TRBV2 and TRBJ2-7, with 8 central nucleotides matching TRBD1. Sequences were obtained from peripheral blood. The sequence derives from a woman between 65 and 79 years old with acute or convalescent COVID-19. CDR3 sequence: CASSESDRAVEQYF. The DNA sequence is TGTGCCAGCAGTGAGTCGGACAGGGCAGTCGAGCAGTACTTC.